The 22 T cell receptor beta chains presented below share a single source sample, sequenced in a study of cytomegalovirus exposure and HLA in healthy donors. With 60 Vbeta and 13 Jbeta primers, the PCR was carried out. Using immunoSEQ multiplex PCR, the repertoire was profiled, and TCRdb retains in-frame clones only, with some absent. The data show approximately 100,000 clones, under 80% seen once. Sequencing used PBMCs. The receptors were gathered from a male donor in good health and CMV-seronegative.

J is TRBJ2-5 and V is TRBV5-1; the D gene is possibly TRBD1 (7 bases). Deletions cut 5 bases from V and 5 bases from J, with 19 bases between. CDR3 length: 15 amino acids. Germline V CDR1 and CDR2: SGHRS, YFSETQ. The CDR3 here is CASRYLPTGRETQYF. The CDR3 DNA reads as TGCGCCAGCAGATACCTACCGACAGGGAGGGAGACCCAGTACTTC.

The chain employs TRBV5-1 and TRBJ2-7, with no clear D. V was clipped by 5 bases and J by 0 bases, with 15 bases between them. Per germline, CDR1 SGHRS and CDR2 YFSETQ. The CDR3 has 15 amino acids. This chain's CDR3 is CASSKVNRNSYEQYF. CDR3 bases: TGCGCCAGCAGTAAGGTAAACAGAAACTCCTACGAGCAGTACTTC.

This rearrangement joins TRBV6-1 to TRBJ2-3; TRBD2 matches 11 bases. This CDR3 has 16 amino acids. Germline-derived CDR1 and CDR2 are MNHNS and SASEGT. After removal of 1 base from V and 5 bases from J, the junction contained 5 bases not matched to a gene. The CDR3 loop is CASSEGLAGSGDTQYF. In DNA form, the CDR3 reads TGTGCCAGCAGTGAAGGACTAGCGGGAAGCGGAGATACGCAGTATTTT.

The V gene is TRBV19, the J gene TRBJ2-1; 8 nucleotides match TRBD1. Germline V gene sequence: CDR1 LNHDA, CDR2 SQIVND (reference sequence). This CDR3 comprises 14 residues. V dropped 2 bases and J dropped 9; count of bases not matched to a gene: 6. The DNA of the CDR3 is TGTGCCAGTAGTATAAGGACAGGGTCTGGTGAGCAGTTCTTC. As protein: CASSIRTGSGEQFF.

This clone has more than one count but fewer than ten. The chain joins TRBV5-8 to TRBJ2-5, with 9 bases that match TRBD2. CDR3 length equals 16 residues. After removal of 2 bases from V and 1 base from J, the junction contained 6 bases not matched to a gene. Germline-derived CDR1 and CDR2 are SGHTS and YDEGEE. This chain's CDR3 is CASSLGLAGSQETQYF. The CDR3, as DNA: TGTGCCAGCAGCTTAGGGCTAGCGGGGTCCCAAGAGACCCAGTACTTC. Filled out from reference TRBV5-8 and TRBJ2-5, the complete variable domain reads EAGVTQSPTHLIKTRGQQATLRCSPISGHTSVYWYQQALGLGLQFLLWYDEGEERNRGNFPPRFSGRQFPNYSSELNVNALELEDSALYLCASSLGLAGSQETQYFGPGTRLLVL.

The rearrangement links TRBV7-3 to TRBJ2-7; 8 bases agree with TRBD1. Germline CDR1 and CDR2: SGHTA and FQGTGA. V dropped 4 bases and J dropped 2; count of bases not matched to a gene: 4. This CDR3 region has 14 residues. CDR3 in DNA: TGTGCCAGCAGCTCCGGGACAGGCACCTACGAGCAGTACTTC. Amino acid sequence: CASSSGTGTYEQYF.

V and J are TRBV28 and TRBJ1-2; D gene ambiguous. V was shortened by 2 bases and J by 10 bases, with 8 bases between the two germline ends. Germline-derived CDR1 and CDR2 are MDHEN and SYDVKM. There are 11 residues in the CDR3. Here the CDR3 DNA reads TGTGCCAGCAGTTTAGCGGGAGTCTACACCTTC. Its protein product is CASSLAGVYTF.

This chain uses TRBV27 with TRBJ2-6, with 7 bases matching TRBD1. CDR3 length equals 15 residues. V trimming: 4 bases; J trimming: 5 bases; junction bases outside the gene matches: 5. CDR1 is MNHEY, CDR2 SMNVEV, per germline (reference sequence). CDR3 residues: CASSSRGNWANVLTF. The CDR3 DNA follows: TGTGCCAGCAGTTCCAGGGGGAATTGGGCCAACGTCCTGACTTTC. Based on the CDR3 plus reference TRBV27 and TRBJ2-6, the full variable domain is EAQVTQNPRYLITVTGKKLTVTCSQNMNHEYMSWYRQDPGLGLRQIYYSMNVEVTDKGDVPEGYKVSRKEKRNFPLILESPSPNQTSLYFCASSSRGNWANVLTFGAGSRLTVL.

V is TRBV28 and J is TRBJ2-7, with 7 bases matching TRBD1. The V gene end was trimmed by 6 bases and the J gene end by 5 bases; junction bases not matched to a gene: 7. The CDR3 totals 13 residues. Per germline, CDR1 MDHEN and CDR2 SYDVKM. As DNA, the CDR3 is TGTGCCAGCAGAAAACAGGGGTTGGACGAGCAGTACTTC. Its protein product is CASRKQGLDEQYF.

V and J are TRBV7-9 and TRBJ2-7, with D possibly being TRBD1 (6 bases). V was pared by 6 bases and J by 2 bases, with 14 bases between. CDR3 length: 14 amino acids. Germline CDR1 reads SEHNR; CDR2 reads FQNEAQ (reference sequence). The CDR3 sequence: CASSFGTLAYEQYF. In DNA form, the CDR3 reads TGTGCCAGCAGTTTCGGGACACTGGCCTACGAGCAGTACTTC.

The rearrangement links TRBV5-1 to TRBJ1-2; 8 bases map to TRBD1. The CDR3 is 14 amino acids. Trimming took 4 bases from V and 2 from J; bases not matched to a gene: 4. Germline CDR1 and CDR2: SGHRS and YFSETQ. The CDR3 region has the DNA TGCGCCAGCAGCATAGGGACAGGCAACTATGGCTACACCTTC. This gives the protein CASSIGTGNYGYTF. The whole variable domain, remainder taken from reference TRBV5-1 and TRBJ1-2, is KAGVTQTPRYLIKTRGQQVTLSCSPISGHRSVSWYQQTPGQGLQFLFEYFSETQRNKGNFPGRFSGRQFSNSRSEMNVSTLELGDSALYLCASSIGTGNYGYTFGSGTRLTVV.

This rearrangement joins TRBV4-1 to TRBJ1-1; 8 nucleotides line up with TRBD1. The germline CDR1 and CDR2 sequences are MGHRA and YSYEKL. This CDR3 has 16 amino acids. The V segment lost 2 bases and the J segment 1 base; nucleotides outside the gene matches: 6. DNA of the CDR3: TGCGCCAGCAGCCAACCAAGGACAGGGAGGAACACTGAAGCTTTCTTT. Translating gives CASSQPRTGRNTEAFF.

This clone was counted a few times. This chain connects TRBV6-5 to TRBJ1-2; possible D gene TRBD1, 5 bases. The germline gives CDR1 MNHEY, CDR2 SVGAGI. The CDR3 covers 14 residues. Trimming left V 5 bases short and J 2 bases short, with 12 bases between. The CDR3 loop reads CASSRQNTNYGYTF. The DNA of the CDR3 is TGTGCCAGCAGTCGACAGAATACGAACTATGGCTACACCTTC.

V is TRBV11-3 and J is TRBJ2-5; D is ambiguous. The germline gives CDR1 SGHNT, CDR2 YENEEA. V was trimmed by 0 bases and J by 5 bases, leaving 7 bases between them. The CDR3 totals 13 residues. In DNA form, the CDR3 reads TGTGCCAGCAGCTTAGATAGTTTCGAGACCCAGTACTTC. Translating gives CASSLDSFETQYF.

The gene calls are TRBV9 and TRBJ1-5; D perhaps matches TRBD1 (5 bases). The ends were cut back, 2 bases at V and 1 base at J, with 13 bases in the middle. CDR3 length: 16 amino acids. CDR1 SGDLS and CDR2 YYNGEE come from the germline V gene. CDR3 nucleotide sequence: TGTGCCAGCAGCGTGAAGACCGGGGGGAGCAATCAGCCCCAGCATTTT. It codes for CASSVKTGGSNQPQHF.

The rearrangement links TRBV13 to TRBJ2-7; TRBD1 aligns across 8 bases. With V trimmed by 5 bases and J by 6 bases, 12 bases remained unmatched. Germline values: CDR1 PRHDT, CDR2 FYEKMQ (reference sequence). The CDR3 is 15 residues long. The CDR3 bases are TGTGCCAGCAGCCCCCAAAGGCAGGGGGCTAGCGAGCAGTACTTC. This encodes CASSPQRQGASEQYF.

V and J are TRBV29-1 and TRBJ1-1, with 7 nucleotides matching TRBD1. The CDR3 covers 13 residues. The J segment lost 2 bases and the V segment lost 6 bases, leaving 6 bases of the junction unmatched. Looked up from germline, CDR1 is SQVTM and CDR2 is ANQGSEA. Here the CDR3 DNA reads TGCAGCGTGCACAGGGGCTTAAACACTGAAGCTTTCTTT. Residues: CSVHRGLNTEAFF.

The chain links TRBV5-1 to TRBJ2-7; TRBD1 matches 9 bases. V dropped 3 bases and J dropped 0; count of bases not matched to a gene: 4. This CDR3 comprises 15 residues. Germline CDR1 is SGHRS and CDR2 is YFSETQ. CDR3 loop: CASSSGQGVSYEQYF. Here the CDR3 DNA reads TGCGCCAGCAGCTCGGGACAGGGTGTCTCCTACGAGCAGTACTTC.

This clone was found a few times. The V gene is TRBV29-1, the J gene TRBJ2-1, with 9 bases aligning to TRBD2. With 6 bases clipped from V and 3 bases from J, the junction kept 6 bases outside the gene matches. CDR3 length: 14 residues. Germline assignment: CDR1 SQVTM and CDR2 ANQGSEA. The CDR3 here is CSVGRTSVYNEQFF. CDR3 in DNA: TGCAGCGTGGGACGGACTAGCGTCTACAATGAGCAGTTCTTC.

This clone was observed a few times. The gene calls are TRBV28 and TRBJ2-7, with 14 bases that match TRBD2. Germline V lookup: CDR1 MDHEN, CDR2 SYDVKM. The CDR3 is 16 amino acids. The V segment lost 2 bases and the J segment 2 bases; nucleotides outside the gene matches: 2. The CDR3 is CASSLQTSGRAYEQYF. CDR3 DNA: TGTGCCAGCAGTTTACAGACTAGCGGGAGGGCCTACGAGCAGTACTTC. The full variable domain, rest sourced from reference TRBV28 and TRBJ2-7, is DVKVTQSSRYLVKRTGEKVFLECVQDMDHENMFWYRQDPGLGLRLIYFSYDVKMKEKGDIPEGYSVSREKKERFSLILESASTNQTSMYLCASSLQTSGRAYEQYFGPGTRLTVT.

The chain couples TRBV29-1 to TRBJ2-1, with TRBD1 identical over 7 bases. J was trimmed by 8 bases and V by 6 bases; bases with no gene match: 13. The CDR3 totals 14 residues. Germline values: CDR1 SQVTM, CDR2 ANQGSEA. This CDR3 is CSVHRGMRIDEQFF. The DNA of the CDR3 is TGCAGCGTACACAGGGGTATGAGGATCGATGAGCAGTTCTTC.

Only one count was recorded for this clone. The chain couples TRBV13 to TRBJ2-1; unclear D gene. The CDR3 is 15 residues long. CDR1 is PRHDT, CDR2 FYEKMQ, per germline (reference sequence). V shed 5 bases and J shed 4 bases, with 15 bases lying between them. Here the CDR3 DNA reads TGTGCCAGCAGCGAGGCCCCTACCACATACAATGAGCAGTTCTTC. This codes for CASSEAPTTYNEQFF.